This T cell receptor (beta chain) was documented in a study of T-cell memory formation after mild COVID-19. With constant-segment primers, 5'RACE yielded cDNA libraries of TCR alpha and TCR beta that carried sample barcodes and UMIs. MiXCR was run by TCRdb on the 5' RACE reads, yielding one entry per CDR3 protein. The top ten hold around 25% of the sample, which has approximately 100,000 distinct CDR3 sequences, roughly 12% seen once. The origin of this receptor is an adult woman who had mild COVID-19 (a few samples of this study predate the infection). Cell type and time point are not known. The sequenced material came from PBMCs or a T cell subset sorted from them (not recorded which).

CDR3 residues: CASTNAMELEQFF. DNA of the CDR3: TGTGCCAGCACCAACGCCATGGAACTTGAGCAGTTCTTC. The V gene is TRBV12-3 or TRBV12-4, the J gene TRBJ2-1; no clear D gene. The CDR3 extends over 13 amino acids. Trimming took 7 bases from V and 9 from J, leaving 16 bases between them.